This entry features one TCR beta chain sequence. The antigen remains undetermined. In germline, CDR1 is MNHEY, CDR2 SVGAGI. The V and J ends lost 4 bases and 0 bases respectively, with 12 bases between them. The CDR3 contains 15 residues. The protocol was immunoSEQ multiplex PCR, while the TCRdb copy is restricted to in-frame clones and leaves out a portion. The sample contains 350,000 to 500,000 clones, 80% to 95% of which appear only once. This sample is drawn from a study of Ad26.COV2.S vaccination and SARS-CoV-2 variants. Across the whole study: Among those in the COV1001 Ad26.COV2.S trial arm was the donor. Study-level findings and limits: Placebo recipients showed lower spike-specific TCR breadth than vaccinees.

Noted treatment: roughly 20 received Ad26.COV2.S at low or high dose, single or two shots; five or six received placebo; per-sample allocation not given. Samples analyzed were those drawn on day 63 after the first vaccine or placebo injection. Recruitment in Boston yielded a donor of adult age, 18-55 years. J is TRBJ1-2 and V is TRBV6-5; D might be TRBD1 (6 bases). Here the sequenced sample was peripheral blood, taken in a trial of Ad26.COV2.S vaccine versus placebo. This receptor was obtained from a person aged 18-60 years who received the Ad26.COV2.S COVID-19 vaccine or a placebo. This CDR3 reads CASSFYRVPNYGYTF. CDR3 coding DNA: TGTGCCAGCAGTTTCTACAGGGTACCTAACTATGGCTACACCTTC.